The sequence of this T cell receptor beta chain was determined in a study of T cell repertoires in cytomegalovirus infection. Study in general: TCR beta signatures that were public indicated CMV infection and matching HLA type. Findings of the study overall: Totalled public TCR beta family frequency picked out people who carried CMV plus the relevant HLA. HLA-C-restricted, CMV-specific TCR beta clonotypes were dominant ex vivo.

The table lists this clonotype with a count of one. Antigen unknown. TCRdb reanalysed the reads using MiXCR and keeps one entry per CDR3 protein. The repertoire includes around 180,000 distinct CDR3 sequences, approximately 30% of them detected once, and 30% to 40% sits in the top ten. The germline gives CDR1 SGHDN, CDR2 FVKESK. V was pared by 6 bases and J by 8 bases, with 25 bases between. CDR3 length equals 16 residues. The specimen was PBMCs. The sequence derives from a human donor in good health (CMV status not recorded). Some clones in this sample may be carry-over from other donors' samples. The chain joins TRBV14 to TRBJ1-2, with D uncertain. CDR3 DNA: TGTGCCAGCAGTCGTTTCCGTAAGGGCCCCTCGGGAGGCTACACCTTC. This sequence encodes CASSRFRKGPSGGYTF.